Here is one TCR beta chain with its context. No antigen is known for it. This sample is drawn from a study of cytotoxic CD8 clonotypes in ibrutinib-treated CLL. V gave up 1 base and J gave up 9 bases, with 12 bases separating them. Looked up from germline, CDR1 is LGHNA and CDR2 is YNFKEQ. This CDR3 is 14 amino acids long. General study points: Patients had baseline clonality above age-matched healthy donors, and this clonality moved with circulating CD8+ T-cell counts.

Here immunoSEQ multiplex PCR was the method, and the copy in TCRdb shows in-frame clones only, minus some. Of roughly 47,000 clones in the sample, approximately 50% were seen once. The TCR sequence derives from a human donor with chronic lymphocytic leukemia. This sample comprised PBMCs, obtained after 12 months of ibrutinib treatment. This chain uses TRBV4-2 with TRBJ1-4, with D possibly being TRBD1 (6 bases). The CDR3 loop is CASSQGQGNQKLFF. CDR3 sequence (DNA): TGTGCCAGCAGCCAAGGGCAGGGGAACCAAAAACTGTTTTTT.